This entry lists 20 T cell receptor beta chains sequenced from one sample in a study of cytomegalovirus exposure and HLA in healthy donors. PCR amplification relied on 60 Vbeta primers (plus 13 Jbeta primers). Profiling relied on immunoSEQ multiplex PCR, and the TCRdb table lists in-frame clones only, not all of them. The table lists about 62,000 clones, approximately 75% of them singletons, with roughly 5.3% in the top ten. Sequenced sample: PBMCs. The receptors stem from a woman aged 25-40 years in good health and CMV-seronegative.

This clone was observed a handful of times. V is TRBV27 and J is TRBJ1-2; 10 bases are a match to TRBD1. The CDR3 is made up of 14 amino acids. Looked up from germline, CDR1 is MNHEY and CDR2 is SMNVEV (reference sequence). With V trimmed by 4 bases and J by 7 bases, 6 bases remained unmatched. The CDR3 bases are TGTGCCAGCAGTTGGGGACAGGGGACTCCTGGCTACACCTTC. Translation gives CASSWGQGTPGYTF.

The chain joins TRBV27 to TRBJ1-5; possibly TRBD1 for D (5 bases). CDR3 length: 14 residues. V lost 3 bases, J lost 2 bases, and 8 bases lay in between. CDR1 is MNHEY and CDR2 is SMNVEV in the germline V gene (reference sequence). The CDR3 DNA sequence: TGTGCCAGCAGTTTTGTAGGGGGCAATCAGCCCCAGCATTTT. Translating gives CASSFVGGNQPQHF.

The rearrangement uses TRBV27 and TRBJ2-2, with 10 bases aligning to TRBD1. The CDR3 totals 15 residues. Germline CDR1 MNHEY, CDR2 SMNVEV (reference sequence). J gave up 4 bases and V 10 bases, and 9 bases lay outside the gene matches. The CDR3 region has the DNA TGTGCCATCATGTCGGGACAGGGGACCACCGGGGAGCTGTTTTTT. Amino acids: CAIMSGQGTTGELFF.

The chain recombines TRBV11-2 with TRBJ2-7, with unresolved D. The V and J ends lost 4 bases and 2 bases respectively, with 6 bases between them. The CDR3 length is 12 residues. CDR1 is SGHAT and CDR2 is FQNNGV in the germline V gene. CDR3 protein: CASSSSTYEQYV. The DNA for the CDR3 is TGTGCCAGCAGCTCTAGTACCTACGAGCAGTACGTC.

V usage is TRBV9 and J usage is TRBJ2-1, with 11 bases matching TRBD1. This CDR3 contains 16 residues. From germline, CDR1 is SGDLS and CDR2 YYNGEE. V shed 4 bases and J 7 bases; nucleotides not matched to a gene: 10. The chain's CDR3 is CASSTTGTGGLNEQFF. In DNA form, the CDR3 reads TGTGCCAGCAGCACTACTGGGACAGGGGGACTAAATGAGCAGTTCTTC.

The CDR3 loop is CASSVGTGANYGYTF. CDR3 DNA: TGTGCCAGCAGCGTAGGGACAGGGGCTAACTATGGCTACACCTTC. The chain employs TRBV9 and TRBJ1-2, with 9 positions matching TRBD1. Germline V lookup: CDR1 SGDLS, CDR2 YYNGEE. After removal of 0 bases from V and 0 bases from J, the junction contained 0 bases not matched to a gene. This CDR3 spans 15 amino acids.

This clone was counted between two and nine times. Written as DNA, the CDR3 is TGCGCCAGCAGCCAAGAGTCGGGGAGGGGGGCCAACGTCCTGACTTTC. It codes for CASSQESGRGANVLTF. The chain has TRBV4-3 and TRBJ2-6, with D perhaps matching TRBD2 (6 bases). The length of the CDR3 is 16 residues. Germline CDR1 LGHNA, CDR2 YSLEER. Trimming shortened V by 0 bases and J by 4 bases, and 10 bases separated the two germline ends.

The chain employs TRBV10-1 and TRBJ2-1; no firm D call. CDR3 length equals 13 residues. V dropped 4 bases and J dropped 2 bases, with 6 bases sitting between them. Germline V gene data show CDR1 as WNHNN and CDR2 as SYGVQD (reference sequence). In nucleotides, the CDR3 is TGCGCCAGCAGTGGACTTCCCTACAATGAGCAGTTCTTC. This translates into CASSGLPYNEQFF.

The rearrangement links TRBV4-1 to TRBJ2-3; 12 bases align to TRBD1. V dropped 1 base and J dropped 4; count of bases not matched to a gene: 9. The CDR3 is made up of 18 amino acids. CDR1 is MGHRA, CDR2 YSYEKL, per germline. CDR3 region: CASSQAATGTGGADTQYF. CDR3 bases: TGCGCCAGCAGCCAAGCCGCGACAGGGACAGGGGGCGCAGATACGCAGTATTTT.

V is TRBV7-2 and J is TRBJ2-1, with TRBD2 as a possible D gene (6 bases). V lost 1 base and J lost 0, with 7 bases in between. The germline V gene encodes CDR1 SGHTA and CDR2 FQGNSA. The CDR3 totals 15 residues. The CDR3 DNA follows: TGTGCCAGCAGCTTAGTCGGGAGCTCCTACAATGAGCAGTTCTTC. It yields the protein CASSLVGSSYNEQFF.

This rearrangement joins TRBV9 to TRBJ2-5; TRBD2 agrees at 8 bases. Germline V gives CDR1 SGDLS, CDR2 YYNGEE. The CDR3 covers 16 residues. The V and J ends lost 0 bases and 0 bases, in that order; junction bases with no gene match: 4. As DNA, the CDR3 is TGTGCCAGCAGCGTAGGTGTAGCGGGGTACCAAGAGACCCAGTACTTC. Translation: CASSVGVAGYQETQYF. Full variable domain (remainder filled in from reference TRBV9 and TRBJ2-5): DSGVTQTPKHLITATGQRVTLRCSPRSGDLSVYWYQQSLDQGLQFLIQYYNGEERAKGNILERFSAQQFPDLHSELNLSSLELGDSALYFCASSVGVAGYQETQYFGPGTRLLVL.

The rearrangement links TRBV5-1 to TRBJ2-3; 12 bases map to TRBD2. The CDR3 extends over 19 amino acids. V was pared by 3 bases and J by 5 bases, with 16 bases of the junction left unmatched. The germline V gene encodes CDR1 SGHRS and CDR2 YFSETQ. The CDR3 loop is CASSSGAKLAGGQGDTQYF. The CDR3 region has the DNA TGCGCCAGCAGCTCGGGGGCGAAGCTAGCGGGAGGGCAGGGAGATACGCAGTATTTT.

This sequence joins TRBV27 and TRBJ1-1; a weak D match, TRBD1 (5 bases). The CDR3 spans 17 residues. V was trimmed by 4 bases and J by 2 bases, leaving 20 bases between them. Looked up from germline, CDR1 is MNHEY and CDR2 is SMNVEV (reference sequence). In nucleotides, the CDR3 is TGTGCCAGCAGTTCCCCTTGGGGAGGGGCGGCTAACACTGAAGCTTTCTTT. It encodes CASSSPWGGAANTEAFF.

This clone has only a few counts. The chain couples TRBV19 to TRBJ1-5, with D perhaps TRBD1 (5 bases). The germline gives CDR1 LNHDA, CDR2 SQIVND (reference sequence). The CDR3 has 15 residues. V gave up 3 bases and J gave up 4 bases, with 13 bases separating them. As DNA, the CDR3 is TGTGCCAGTAGTATTTTCAGGGAGGCGAATCAGCCCCAGCATTTT. Protein product: CASSIFREANQPQHF.

This clone was detected a few times. J is TRBJ2-1 and V is TRBV27; weak D call: TRBD2 (6 bases). Trimming removed 4 bases at V and 1 base at J, with 11 bases between. Germline V CDR1 and CDR2: MNHEY, SMNVEV (reference sequence). This CDR3 has 15 residues. CDR3 DNA: TGTGCCAGCAGTTGGGCGGGAAATTCCTACAATGAGCAGTTCTTC. Translated, it gives CASSWAGNSYNEQFF.

V usage is TRBV5-1 and J usage is TRBJ2-5, with D perhaps matching TRBD2 (5 bases). The CDR3 is 14 residues long. The germline CDR1 and CDR2 sequences are SGHRS and YFSETQ. V gave up 0 bases and J gave up 3 bases, with 9 bases separating them. The DNA of the CDR3 is TGCGCCAGCAGCTTGGGGCTACTAGAAGAGACCCAGTACTTC. As protein: CASSLGLLEETQYF.

The rearrangement uses TRBV5-4 and TRBJ2-2; 9 positions agree with TRBD1. The V gene end was trimmed by 3 bases and the J gene end by 6 bases; junction bases not matched to a gene: 6. Germline loops: CDR1 SGHNT, CDR2 YYREEE (reference sequence). The CDR3 length is 15 residues. Here the CDR3 reads CASSYGTGTAGELFF. The CDR3 DNA reads TGTGCCAGCAGCTACGGGACAGGGACAGCCGGGGAGCTGTTTTTT.

This sequence joins TRBV6-1 and TRBJ2-1; 11 nucleotides agree with TRBD2. Germline-derived CDR1 and CDR2 are MNHNS and SASEGT. This CDR3 spans 18 amino acids. The trim removed 3 bases at V and 10 bases at J, leaving 17 bases unmatched. CDR3 coding DNA: TGTGCCAGCAGTGAGGAGGGCCCGGGACTAGCGGTCCGCCGCGAGCAGTTCTTC. This sequence encodes CASSEEGPGLAVRREQFF.

CDR3 sequence (DNA): TGTGCCAGCAGCACAGGGCCGGATGAAAAACTGTTTTTT. This translates into CASSTGPDEKLFF. The V gene is TRBV28, the J gene TRBJ1-4; TRBD1 is a possible D gene (6 bases). This CDR3 region has 13 residues. Trimming took off 6 bases at V and 6 bases at J, with 11 bases between the two ends. Germline assignment: CDR1 MDHEN and CDR2 SYDVKM. The complete variable domain, with remaining parts taken from reference TRBV28 and TRBJ1-4, reads DVKVTQSSRYLVKRTGEKVFLECVQDMDHENMFWYRQDPGLGLRLIYFSYDVKMKEKGDIPEGYSVSREKKERFSLILESASTNQTSMYLCASSTGPDEKLFFGSGTQLSVL.

J is TRBJ1-1 and V is TRBV5-5; perhaps TRBD1 as D (5 bases). Germline CDR1 SGHKS, CDR2 YYEKEE (reference sequence). The CDR3 is 15 residues long. Trimming left V 3 bases short and J 1 base short, with 13 bases between. The CDR3 region has the DNA TGTGCCAGCAGCTGGGCAGGACAAAGGAACACTGAAGCTTTCTTT. It encodes CASSWAGQRNTEAFF.